This TCR beta chain was recorded in a study of shared clonotypes between healthy human individuals. Across the study: The people who gave samples were a couple of women and a few men aged 18 to 49. CD4 naive and memory got three plates each, CD8 naive two, CD8 memory one.

Losses at the gene ends were 2 bases for V and 8 bases for J; bases not matched to a gene: 8. This CDR3 region has 16 residues. The germline CDR1 and CDR2 sequences are MDHEN and SYDVKM. The authors split each subset's genomic DNA evenly across several immunoSEQ plates. Per sorted-subset replicate PCR, input was roughly 200 ng DNA, representing roughly 30,000 T cell genomes. Data came from immunoSEQ multiplex PCR; TCRdb stores just in-frame clones and leaves some out. The profile shows 800,000 to 1,200,000 clones, more than 75% of them singletons. The TCR was taken from a man aged 18 to 29 in good health. Some clones in this sample may be carry-over from other donors' samples. The chain recombines TRBV28 with TRBJ2-3, with 12 bases fitting TRBD2. Sequencing input: memory CD4+ T cells from PBMCs. This sample's subset: CD45RA-negative fraction. CDR3 sequence (DNA): TGTGCCAGCAGTTTAACTAGCGGGAGGCTCGCTACTACGCAGTATTTT. Its protein product is CASSLTSGRLATTQYF.